What follows describes a single TCR beta chain. What this receptor recognizes is not known. It has no much larger one-base neighbor in the sample; base qualities were not kept. The data stem from a study of T cell changes during pregnancy in multiple sclerosis (dated by TCRdb to the late 2010s). A note on the overall study: Changes in the T cell repertoire over the course of pregnancy were examined in this study in women with multiple sclerosis.

As encoded in the germline V gene, CDR1 is ENHRY while CDR2 is SYGVKD. The CDR3, cysteine through phenylalanine, is 14 amino acids long. Only CDR3 DNA is held: 42 bases, read in frame from base 1. V is reduced by 2 bases and J by 6 bases, leaving a spacing of 11 bases between them. Library preparation was by the immunoSEQ multiplex PCR assay. The immuneACCESS repertoire file appears here via TCRdb, limited to in-frame rearrangements. These files lack a portion of the clones; in checked studies, under half of the deficit traces to unresolved V genes, and the cause of the others is not known. The sample table shows approximately 98,000 clones, and 92% are seen once. Clones ranked in the top ten supply about 2.3% of the sample.

This clonotype was sampled from a female donor in good health, enrolled as a control in a pregnancy study. The sequence links TRBV10-3 to TRBJ2-1; the D segment could be TRBD1, given 6 matching bases. The sequencing here drew on peripheral blood, taken after pregnancy. At the DNA level, the sequence is TGTGCCATCAGTGAGGGGGGCTCCGGCAATGAGCAGTTCTTC. It translates to CAISEGGSGNEQFF.